The present T cell receptor (beta chain) was sequenced within a study of Graves' ophthalmopathy and Graves' hyperthyroidism. The study's findings and limits: Ophthalmopathy was separated from stable hyperthyroidism by a 13-signature model with approximately 90% sensitivity and roughly 84% specificity. Also, most clonotypes expanded in the thyroid above 0.001 frequency appeared in blood. Progression of ophthalmopathy was predicted by the model with 60% to 71% sensitivity and just over 72% specificity.

The CDR3 is made up of 16 amino acids. Germline V gene data show CDR1 as SSHAT and CDR2 as FNYEAQ (reference sequence). On this clonotype itself: Its antigen is unidentified. One junction end does not reproduce the germline sequence, and a read error may be involved.

Investigators amplified TCR beta CDR3 regions from RNA transcripts. Amplification began with first-round RT-PCR using HTBI primers, then second-round multiplex PCR was performed. TCRdb reprocessed the multiplex PCR reads via MiXCR and lists one record per CDR3 protein. The data contain 52,000 or so distinct CDR3 sequences, approximately 50% of them singletons. The origin of this receptor is an adult woman with Graves' ophthalmopathy. J is TRBJ2-1 and V is TRBV7-7, with TRBD2 identical over 15 bases. Input material: peripheral blood. CDR3: CASTPGLAGGSIEQFF. The CDR3, as DNA: TGTGCTAGCACCCCCGGACTAGCGGGAGGGTCCATTGAGCAGTTCTTC.